Reported below is one T cell receptor (beta chain). Its target is unknown. The donors were members of the approximately 130-subject validation cohort (separate from the approximately 670-subject first cohort). Trimming took 1 base from V and 6 from J, leaving 7 bases between them. CDR1 is SNHLY and CDR2 is FYNNEI in the germline V gene. The CDR3 extends over 12 amino acids. The data were obtained in a study of cytomegalovirus exposure and HLA in healthy donors. Overall study findings and caveats: TCR beta chains numbering some 160 were designated cytomegalovirus-associated.

The repertoire was sequenced with immunoSEQ multiplex PCR; TCRdb's copy has only in-frame clones and lacks some. The sample lists approximately 300,000 clones; approximately 90% were seen once. The V call is TRBV2, the J call TRBJ2-7; tentative D call: TRBD2 (5 bases). The sample comprised PBMCs. This TCR derives from a woman younger than 30 in good health and CMV-seronegative. The CDR3 DNA follows: TGTGCCAGCAGTGAAGGCGGGCTCGAGCAGTACTTC. It yields the protein CASSEGGLEQYF.